This T cell receptor beta chain was recovered during a study of Ad26.COV2.S vaccination and SARS-CoV-2 variants. The overall study: Administration of Ad26.COV2.S was intramuscular, either once or twice 56 days apart.

The repertoire was sequenced with immunoSEQ multiplex PCR; TCRdb's copy has only in-frame clones and lacks some. The sample holds hundreds of thousands of clones, approximately 89% seen once. Treatment described: roughly 18 received Ad26.COV2.S at low or high dose, single or two shots; 5 received placebo; per-sample allocation not given. On day 63 after the first injection, vaccine and placebo recipients gave samples. In Boston, an adult donor aged 18-55 years took part. The trim removed 6 bases at V and 4 bases at J, leaving 3 bases unmatched. Germline-derived CDR1 and CDR2 are MNHEY and SVGAGI. The CDR3 spans 12 residues. As to this clone: Its target is not known.

Findings of the study overall: Those who received the vaccine showed greater spike-specific TCR breadth than those given placebo.

Here the sequenced sample was peripheral blood, taken in a trial of Ad26.COV2.S vaccine versus placebo. The V and J genes are TRBV6-5 and TRBJ2-7; 7 nucleotides match TRBD1. The clonotype originates from a person between 18 and 59 years old who received the Ad26.COV2.S COVID-19 vaccine or a placebo. The CDR3 sequence: CASRTGDYEQYF. The CDR3, as DNA: TGTGCCAGCAGAACAGGGGATTACGAGCAGTACTTC.